In this sample, the clone carrying this T cell receptor beta chain turned up a few times. The antigen is undetermined. PCR used 60 Vbeta primers and 13 Jbeta primers. Some clones are missing from TCRdb's copy, which holds only in-frame ones; the method was immunoSEQ multiplex PCR. The sample lists about 140,000 clones, around 75% occurring once. This record comes from a study of cytomegalovirus exposure and HLA in healthy donors. Study-wide results and limits: Investigators reported 164 TCR beta chains as tied to cytomegalovirus. An Asian-associated ancestry cluster reportedly showed fewer N-insertions than the approximately 650-donor mean in a later analysis.

Germline V CDR1 and CDR2: MDHEN, SYDVKM. The CDR3 length is 15 residues. V lost 4 bases and J lost 7, with 14 bases in between. The TCR sequence derives from a man aged 55 to 70 in good health and CMV-seronegative. Sequenced material: PBMCs. This sequence joins TRBV28 and TRBJ1-6, with D possibly being TRBD1 (6 bases). CDR3 sequence (DNA): TGTGCCAGCAGTTCCGCCGGGGGGCAAAATTCACCCCTCCACTTT. Encoded protein: CASSSAGGQNSPLHF.